The present TCR beta chain was sequenced within a study of T cells after yellow fever vaccination. Study in general: Researchers used SMART-Seq v4 Ultra Low Input to prepare fractions that had low cell numbers.

This clonotype was observed many times. Its antigen is not known. Study findings and constraints: Abundant clonotypes from the bulk population could have been carried over as contaminants into FACS-sorted repertoires. The CD4 and CD8 compartments had a small share of their clonotypes in common.

TCR cDNA, made by 5'RACE template switching, carried an added universal primer site and UMIs. Using its own MiXCR run on the 5' RACE reads, TCRdb lists one record per CDR3 protein. The repertoire holds some 390,000 distinct CDR3 sequences, around 6.5% seen once, with 15% in the top ten. The CDR3 is 14 amino acids. Trimming cost V 2 bases and J 3 bases, with 11 bases left between them. The germline CDR1 and CDR2 sequences are SGHRS and YFSETQ. The source material was PBMCs, sampled 5 days after the yellow fever booster vaccination. The chain links TRBV5-1 to TRBJ1-2; D remains unclear. The clonotype comes from a man aged 30 to 45 who received the YFV17D yellow fever vaccine. CDR3 region: CASSLPRQDYGYTF. DNA of the CDR3: TGCGCCAGCAGCTTACCCCGGCAGGACTATGGCTACACCTTC. The complete variable domain, with remaining parts taken from reference TRBV5-1 and TRBJ1-2, reads KAGVTQTPRYLIKTRGQQVTLSCSPISGHRSVSWYQQTPGQGLQFLFEYFSETQRNKGNFPGRFSGRQFSNSRSEMNVSTLELGDSALYLCASSLPRQDYGYTFGSGTRLTVV.